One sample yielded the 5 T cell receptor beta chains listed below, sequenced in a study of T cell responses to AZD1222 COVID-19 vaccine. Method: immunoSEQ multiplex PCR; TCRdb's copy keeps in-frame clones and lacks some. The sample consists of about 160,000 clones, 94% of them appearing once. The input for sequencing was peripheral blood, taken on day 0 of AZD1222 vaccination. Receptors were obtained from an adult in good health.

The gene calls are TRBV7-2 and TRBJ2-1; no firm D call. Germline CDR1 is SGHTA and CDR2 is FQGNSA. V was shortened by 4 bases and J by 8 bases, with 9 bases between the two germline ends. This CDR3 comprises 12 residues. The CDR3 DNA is TGTGCCAGCAGCTCCAACATGGATGAGCAGTTCTTC. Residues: CASSSNMDEQFF.

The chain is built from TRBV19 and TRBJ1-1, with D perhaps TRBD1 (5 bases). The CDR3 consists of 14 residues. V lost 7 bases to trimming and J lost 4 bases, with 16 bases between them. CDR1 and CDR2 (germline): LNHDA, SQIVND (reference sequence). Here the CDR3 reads CASMGPYKGTEAFF. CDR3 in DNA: TGTGCCAGTATGGGGCCATATAAGGGCACTGAAGCTTTCTTT.

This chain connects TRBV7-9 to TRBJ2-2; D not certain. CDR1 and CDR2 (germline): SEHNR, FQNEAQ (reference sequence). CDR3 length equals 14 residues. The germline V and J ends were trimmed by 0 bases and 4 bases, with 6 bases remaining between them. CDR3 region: CASSLAPGTGELFF. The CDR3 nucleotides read TGTGCCAGCAGCTTAGCACCGGGCACCGGGGAGCTGTTTTTT.

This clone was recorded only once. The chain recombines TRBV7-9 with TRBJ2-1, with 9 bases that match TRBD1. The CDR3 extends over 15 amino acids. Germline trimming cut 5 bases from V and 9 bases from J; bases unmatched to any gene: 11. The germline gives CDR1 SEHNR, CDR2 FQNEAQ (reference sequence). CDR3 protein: CASSGRDRDPSEQFF. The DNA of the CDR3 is TGTGCCAGCAGCGGCCGGGACAGGGATCCCTCTGAGCAGTTCTTC. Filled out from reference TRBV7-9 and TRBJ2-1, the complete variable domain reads DTGVSQNPRHKITKRGQNVTFRCDPISEHNRLYWYRQTLGQGPEFLTYFQNEAQLEKSRLLSDRFSAERPKGSFSTLEIQRTEQGDSAMYLCASSGRDRDPSEQFFGPGTRLTVL.

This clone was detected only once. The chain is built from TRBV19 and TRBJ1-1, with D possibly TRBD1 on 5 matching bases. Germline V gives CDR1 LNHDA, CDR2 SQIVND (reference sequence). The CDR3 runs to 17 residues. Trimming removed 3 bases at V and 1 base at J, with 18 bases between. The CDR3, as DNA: TGTGCCAGTAGTATGTTTTCGGCAGGGTCGGGGAACACTGAAGCTTTCTTT. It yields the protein CASSMFSAGSGNTEAFF.